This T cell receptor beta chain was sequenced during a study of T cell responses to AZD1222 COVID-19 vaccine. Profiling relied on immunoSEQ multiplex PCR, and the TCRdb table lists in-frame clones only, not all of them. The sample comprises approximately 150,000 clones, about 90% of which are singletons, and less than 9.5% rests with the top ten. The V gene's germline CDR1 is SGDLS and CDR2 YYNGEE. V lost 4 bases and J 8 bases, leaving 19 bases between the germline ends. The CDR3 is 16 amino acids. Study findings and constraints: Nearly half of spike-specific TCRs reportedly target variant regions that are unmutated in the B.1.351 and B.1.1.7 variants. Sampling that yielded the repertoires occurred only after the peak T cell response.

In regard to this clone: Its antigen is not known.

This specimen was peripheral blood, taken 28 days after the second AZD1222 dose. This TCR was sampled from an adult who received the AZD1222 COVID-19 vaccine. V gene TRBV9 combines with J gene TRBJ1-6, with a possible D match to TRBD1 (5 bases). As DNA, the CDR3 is TGTGCCAGCAGCCTCGCCACCGGGGGGAGGGATTCACCCCTCCACTTT. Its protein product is CASSLATGGRDSPLHF.